This note documents a single TCR beta chain sequence. The antigen is unknown. V trimming: 1 base; J trimming: 2 bases; junction bases outside the gene matches: 2. Germline V lookup: CDR1 MGHRA, CDR2 YSYEKL. The CDR3 runs 15 residues. The data are from a study of OX40 agonist ivuxolimab in advanced cancers. Overall study: Patients were given ivuxolimab, an antibody that agonizes OX40 (CD134). While on treatment, patients had intravenous ivuxolimab at 0.01 to 10 mg/kg every 2 weeks.

Overall study findings and caveats: Antigens targeted by the expanded peripheral T cells were not determined.

Clones were read by immunoSEQ multiplex PCR, and TCRdb kept only the in-frame ones, dropping some. The table has around 40,000 clones, around 88% seen once. V gene TRBV4-1 combines with J gene TRBJ1-5; 7 bases align to TRBD1. This material consisted of CD4+ or CD8+ T cells sorted from blood, taken in a trial of the OX40 agonist ivuxolimab. The receptor was isolated from an adult with an advanced solid tumor such as melanoma, head and neck, liver or kidney cancer. The chain's CDR3 is CASSQGDSRNQPQHF. DNA for the CDR3: TGCGCCAGCAGCCAAGGGGACAGTCGCAATCAGCCCCAGCATTTT.